This T cell receptor beta chain was obtained from a study of T cell changes during pregnancy in multiple sclerosis. The assay was immunoSEQ multiplex PCR, and TCRdb's table has in-frame clones only and misses some. The sample carries approximately 21,000 clones, around 81% recorded once. Material: CD8+ T cells from peripheral blood mononuclear cells, obtained in the first trimester of pregnancy. This TCR was recovered from a female donor in good health, enrolled as a control in a pregnancy study.

CDR3 DNA sequence: TGTGCCAGCAGCACAATAGGACAGTTAGCCAAAAACATTCAGTACTTC. Translation: CASSTIGQLAKNIQYF. The rearrangement joins TRBV11-1 to TRBJ2-4; possible D gene TRBD1, 6 bases. Germline CDR1 SGHAT, CDR2 FQDESV (reference sequence). The CDR3 runs to 16 residues. V lost 5 bases, J lost 0 bases, and 14 bases lay in between.